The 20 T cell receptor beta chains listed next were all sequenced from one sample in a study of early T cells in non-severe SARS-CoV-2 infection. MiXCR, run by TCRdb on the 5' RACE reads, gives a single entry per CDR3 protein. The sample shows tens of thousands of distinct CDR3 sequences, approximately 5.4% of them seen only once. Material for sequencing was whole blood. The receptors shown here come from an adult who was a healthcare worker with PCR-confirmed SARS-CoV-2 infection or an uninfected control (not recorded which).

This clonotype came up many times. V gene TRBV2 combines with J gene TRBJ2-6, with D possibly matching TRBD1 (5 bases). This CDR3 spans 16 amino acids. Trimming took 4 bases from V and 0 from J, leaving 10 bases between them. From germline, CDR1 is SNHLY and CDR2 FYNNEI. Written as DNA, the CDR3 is TGTGCCAGCAGTGTGGACACCAGCTCTGGGGCCAACGTCCTGACTTTC. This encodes CASSVDTSSGANVLTF.

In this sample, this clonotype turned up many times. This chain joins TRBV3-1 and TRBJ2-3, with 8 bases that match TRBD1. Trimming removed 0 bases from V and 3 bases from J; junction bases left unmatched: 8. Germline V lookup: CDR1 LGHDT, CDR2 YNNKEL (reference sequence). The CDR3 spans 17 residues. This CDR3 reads CASSQEGPGGVTDTQYF. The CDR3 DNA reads TGTGCCAGCAGCCAAGAGGGCCCAGGGGGCGTTACAGATACGCAGTATTTT.

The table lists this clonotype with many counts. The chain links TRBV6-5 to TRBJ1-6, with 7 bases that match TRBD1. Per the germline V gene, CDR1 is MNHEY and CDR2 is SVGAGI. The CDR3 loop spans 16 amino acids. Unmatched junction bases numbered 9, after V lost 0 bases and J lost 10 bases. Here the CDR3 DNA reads TGTGCCAGCAGTTACTCGTTGGGCAGGGGGAGGTCACCCCTCCACTTT. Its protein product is CASSYSLGRGRSPLHF.

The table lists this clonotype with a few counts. For the CDR3, the DNA is TGTGCCAGCAGCCAAGAAGGGCTAGCGGGGACCTACGAGCAGTACTTC. Its protein product is CASSQEGLAGTYEQYF. J is TRBJ2-7 and V is TRBV4-2, with TRBD2 matching over 9 bases. V gave up 0 bases and J gave up 2 bases; unmatched junction bases: 5. Per germline, CDR1 LGHNA and CDR2 YNFKEQ. This CDR3 contains 16 residues.

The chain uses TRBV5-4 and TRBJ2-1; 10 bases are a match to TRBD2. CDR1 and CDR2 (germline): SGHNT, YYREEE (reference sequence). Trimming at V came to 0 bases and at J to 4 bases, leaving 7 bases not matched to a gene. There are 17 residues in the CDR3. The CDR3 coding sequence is TGTGCCAGCAGCTTGGGGACTAGCGGAGGAGGTTACAATGAGCAGTTCTTC. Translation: CASSLGTSGGGYNEQFF.

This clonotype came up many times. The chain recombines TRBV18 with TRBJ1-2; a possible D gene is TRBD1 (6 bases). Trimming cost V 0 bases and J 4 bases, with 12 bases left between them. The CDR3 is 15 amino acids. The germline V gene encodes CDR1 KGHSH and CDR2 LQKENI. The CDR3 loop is CASSPPEQGIYGYTF. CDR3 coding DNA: TGTGCCAGCTCACCACCAGAACAGGGAATCTATGGCTACACCTTC.

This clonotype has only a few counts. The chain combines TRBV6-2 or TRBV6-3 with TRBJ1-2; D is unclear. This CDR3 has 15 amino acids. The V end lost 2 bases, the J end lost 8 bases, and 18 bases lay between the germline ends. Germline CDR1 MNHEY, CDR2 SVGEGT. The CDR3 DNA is TGTGCCAGCAGTTACGGGAGGGCCGTGGTTCTCGGCTACACCTTC. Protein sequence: CASSYGRAVVLGYTF.

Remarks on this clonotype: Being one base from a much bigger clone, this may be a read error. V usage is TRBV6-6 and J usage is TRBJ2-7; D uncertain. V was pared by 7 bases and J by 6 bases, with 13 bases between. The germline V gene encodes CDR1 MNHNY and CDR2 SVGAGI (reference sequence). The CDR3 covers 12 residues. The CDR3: CASTAPGCEQYF. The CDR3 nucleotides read TGTGCCAGCACCGCGCCTGGGTGCGAGCAGTACTTC.

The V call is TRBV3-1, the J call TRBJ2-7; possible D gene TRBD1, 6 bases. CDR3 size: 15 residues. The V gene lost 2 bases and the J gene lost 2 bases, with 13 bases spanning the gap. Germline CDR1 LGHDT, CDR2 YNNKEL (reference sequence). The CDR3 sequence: CASSQQIAGAYEQYF. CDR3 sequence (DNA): TGTGCCAGCAGCCAACAGATCGCAGGGGCCTACGAGCAGTACTTC.

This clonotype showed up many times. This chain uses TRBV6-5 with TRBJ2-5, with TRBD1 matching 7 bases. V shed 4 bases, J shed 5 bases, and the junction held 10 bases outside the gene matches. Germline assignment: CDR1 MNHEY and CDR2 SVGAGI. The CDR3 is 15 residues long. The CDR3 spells CASSSTRGLGETQYF. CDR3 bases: TGTGCCAGCAGTTCCACAAGGGGGCTTGGCGAGACCCAGTACTTC.

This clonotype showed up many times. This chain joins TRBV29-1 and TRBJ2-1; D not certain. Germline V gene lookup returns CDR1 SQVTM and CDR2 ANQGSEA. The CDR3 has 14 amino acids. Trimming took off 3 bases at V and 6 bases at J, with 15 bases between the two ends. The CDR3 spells CSVESPGQVNEQFF. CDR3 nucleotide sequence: TGCAGCGTTGAGAGTCCTGGTCAGGTCAATGAGCAGTTCTTC.

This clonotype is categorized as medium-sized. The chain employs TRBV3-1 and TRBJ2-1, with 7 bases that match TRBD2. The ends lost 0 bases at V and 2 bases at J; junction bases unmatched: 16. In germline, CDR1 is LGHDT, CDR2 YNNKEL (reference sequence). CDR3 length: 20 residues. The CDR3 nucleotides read TGTGCCAGCAGCCAAGAAAGCGGGGAAGGTTCGGGAGGAACCTACAATGAGCAGTTCTTC. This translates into CASSQESGEGSGGTYNEQFF.

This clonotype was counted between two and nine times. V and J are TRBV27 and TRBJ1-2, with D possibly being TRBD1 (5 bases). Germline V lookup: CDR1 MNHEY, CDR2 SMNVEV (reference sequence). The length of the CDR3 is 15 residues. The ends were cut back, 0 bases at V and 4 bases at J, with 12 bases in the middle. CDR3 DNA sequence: TGTGCCAGCAGTTTATCGGCGGGGCTCAGCTATGGCTACACCTTC. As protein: CASSLSAGLSYGYTF.

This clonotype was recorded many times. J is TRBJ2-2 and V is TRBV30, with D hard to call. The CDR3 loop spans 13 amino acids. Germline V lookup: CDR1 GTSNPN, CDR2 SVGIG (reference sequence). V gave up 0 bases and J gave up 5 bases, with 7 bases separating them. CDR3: CAWSVMGTGELFF. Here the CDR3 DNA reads TGTGCCTGGAGTGTGATGGGGACCGGGGAGCTGTTTTTT.

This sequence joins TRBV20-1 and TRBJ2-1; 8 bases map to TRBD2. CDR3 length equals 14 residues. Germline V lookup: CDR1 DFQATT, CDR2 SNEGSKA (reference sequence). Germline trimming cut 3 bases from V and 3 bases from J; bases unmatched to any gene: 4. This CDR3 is CSASGRASYNEQFF. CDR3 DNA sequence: TGCAGTGCTAGCGGGAGGGCCAGCTACAATGAGCAGTTCTTC.

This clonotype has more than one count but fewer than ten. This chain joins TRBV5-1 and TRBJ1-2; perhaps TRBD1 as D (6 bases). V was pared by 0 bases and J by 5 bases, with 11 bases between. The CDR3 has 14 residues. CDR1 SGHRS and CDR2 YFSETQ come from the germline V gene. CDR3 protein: CASSLGQELYGYTF. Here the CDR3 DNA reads TGCGCCAGCAGCTTGGGACAGGAGTTATATGGCTACACCTTC.

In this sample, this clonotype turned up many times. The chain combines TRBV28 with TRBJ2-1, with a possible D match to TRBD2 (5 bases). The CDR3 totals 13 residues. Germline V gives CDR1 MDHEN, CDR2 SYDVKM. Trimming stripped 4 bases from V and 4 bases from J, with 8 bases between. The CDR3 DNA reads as TGTGCCAGCAGTTCTAAGCGGTACAATGAGCAGTTCTTC. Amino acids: CASSSKRYNEQFF.

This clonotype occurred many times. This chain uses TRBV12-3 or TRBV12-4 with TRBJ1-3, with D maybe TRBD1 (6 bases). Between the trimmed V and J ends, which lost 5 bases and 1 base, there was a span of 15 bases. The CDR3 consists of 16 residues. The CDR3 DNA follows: TGTGCCAGCAGTGAAGACAGGCCCAGGTCTGGAAACACCATATATTTT. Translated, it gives CASSEDRPRSGNTIYF.

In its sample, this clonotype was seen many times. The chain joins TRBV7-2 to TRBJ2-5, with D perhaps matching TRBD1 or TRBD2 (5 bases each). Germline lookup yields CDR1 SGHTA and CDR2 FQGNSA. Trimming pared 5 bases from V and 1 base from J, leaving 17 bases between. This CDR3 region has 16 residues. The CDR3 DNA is TGTGCCAGCAGCCCCAACCGGGGCACGGGCCAAGAGACCCAGTACTTC. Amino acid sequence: CASSPNRGTGQETQYF.

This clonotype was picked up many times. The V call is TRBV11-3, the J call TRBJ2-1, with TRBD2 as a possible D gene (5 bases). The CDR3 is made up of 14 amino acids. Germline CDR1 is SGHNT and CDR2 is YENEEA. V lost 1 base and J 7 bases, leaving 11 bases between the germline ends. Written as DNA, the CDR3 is TGTGCCAGCAGCTTAGGAGTTAGCGCGAATGAGCAGTTCTTC. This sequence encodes CASSLGVSANEQFF.